This TCR beta chain was profiled in a study of Graves' ophthalmopathy and Graves' hyperthyroidism. The authors amplified TCR beta CDR3 regions, and they did so from RNA transcripts for repertoire sequencing. The workflow started with a first-round RT-PCR run with HTBI primers and then moved on to a second-round multiplex PCR. TCRdb ran MiXCR on the multiplex PCR reads and lists one entry per CDR3 protein. The profile shows about 420,000 distinct CDR3 sequences, roughly 21% of them singletons. From germline, CDR1 is SGHAT and CDR2 FQNNGV. The ends were cut back, 1 base at V and 0 bases at J, with 16 bases in the middle. There are 17 residues in the CDR3. This clonotype was found many times.

This TCR was sampled from a young woman with stable Graves' hyperthyroidism. Sequenced input: peripheral blood. The rearrangement uses TRBV11-2 and TRBJ2-7; TRBD1 is a possible D gene (5 bases). The CDR3 nucleotides read TGTGCCAGCAGCTTAGGAAGGGGCAGGGCTAGCTCCTACGAGCAGTACTTC. Its protein is CASSLGRGRASSYEQYF.